The T cell receptor beta chain described here comes from a study of CD8 T cells in Susac syndrome (dated by TCRdb to about 2019). About the full investigation: Whether CD8+ T cell activation and differentiation in Susac syndrome was antigen driven was tested using repertoire sequencing. Study-level results and caveats: The TCR sequencing and HLA analysis was acknowledged to have included a relatively small number of individuals.

In the case of this clonotype: Its antigen has not been determined. There are no base qualities to consult, and no much larger clone falls within one base.

Trimming removed 2 bases from V and 2 bases from J, leaving 12 bases between the germline ends. CDR1 and CDR2 are read off the germline V gene as SGHRS and YFSETQ. The CDR3 has 15 amino acids, counting the end cysteine and phenylalanine. Only the CDR3 part of the read is kept: 45 bases, read in frame from the first base. RNA was extracted using the RNeasy kit, and roughly 0.45 to 1 microgram was reverse transcribed with random hexamers. The immunoSEQ multiplex PCR assay, covering 54 Vbeta and 13 Jbeta segments, was used to amplify TCR beta CDR3 regions. Bias from PCR amplification was corrected by using a synthetic template baseline for primer optimization and for computational correction. From the authors' description of their analysis: Reads were annotated to V, D and J genes according to IMGT and were analyzed with immunoSEQ Analyzer, with only productive sequences retained. Clonality was calculated as one minus the Shannon entropy normalized by log2 of the number of productive unique sequences. Public and private clones were assessed among the 100 most prevalent clones of each patient and control. Clones were defined as Susac-specific if absent from the healthy and MS cohorts, from around 1,000 published viral clones and from other ImmuneACCESS disease sequences. The public reads were reanalyzed by TCRdb: fastp trimming at Q25, MiXCR alignment, in-frame beta chains only. One record per CDR3 amino acid sequence lists the most common genes and DNA. It is TCRdb's table, rather than the study itself, that gives the V and J calls and clone size. The sample has hundreds of thousands of distinct CDR3 sequences on record, just under 95% of them singletons. The ten largest clonotypes hold about 0.071% of the sample.

Peripheral blood CD8+ and CD4+ T cells from healthy donors, Susac syndrome patients and multiple sclerosis patients were profiled by high-throughput TCR beta sequencing. The multiple sclerosis controls were treatment-naive patients whose relapsing-remitting disease, either stable or active, fulfilled the revised McDonald criteria. Bulk CD8+ and CD4+ T cells were purified by magnetic negative isolation, whereas CD8+ TEMRA cells were enriched by FACS. Blood was drawn into EDTA tubes, processed within 24 hours, and PBMCs were isolated by density gradient centrifugation. PBMCs intended for TCR sequencing were cryopreserved in liquid nitrogen and thawed later in a water bath at 37 degrees C. A purity of at least 90% was achieved for sorted or isolated CD4+, CD8+ and CD8+ TEMRA cells.

The chain couples TRBV5-1 to TRBJ2-3, and the D gene may be TRBD2, 6 bases matching. The specimen sequenced was CD4+ T cells from PBMCs. This sequence originates from a human donor with multiple sclerosis. DNA sequence: TGCGCCAGCAGCTTCGCGGGGCTCTACACAGATACGCAGTATTTT. It specifies CASSFAGLYTDTQYF.